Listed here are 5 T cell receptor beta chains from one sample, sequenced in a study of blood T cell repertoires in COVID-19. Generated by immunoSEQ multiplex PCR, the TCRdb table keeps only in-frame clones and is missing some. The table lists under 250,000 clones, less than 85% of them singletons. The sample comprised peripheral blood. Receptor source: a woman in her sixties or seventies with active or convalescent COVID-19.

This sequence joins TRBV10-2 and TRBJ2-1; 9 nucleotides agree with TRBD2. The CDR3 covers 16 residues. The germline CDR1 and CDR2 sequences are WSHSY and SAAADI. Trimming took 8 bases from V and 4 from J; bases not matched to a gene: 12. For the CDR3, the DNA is TGCGCCAGCTTACCTATTTCTAGCGGGGCTTACAATGAGCAGTTCTTC. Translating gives CASLPISSGAYNEQFF.

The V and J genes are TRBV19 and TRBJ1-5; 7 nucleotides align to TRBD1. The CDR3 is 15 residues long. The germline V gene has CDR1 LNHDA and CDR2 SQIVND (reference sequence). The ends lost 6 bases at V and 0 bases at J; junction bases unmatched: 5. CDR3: CASSWGQYSNQPQHF. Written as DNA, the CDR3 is TGTGCCAGTAGCTGGGGACAGTATAGCAATCAGCCCCAGCATTTT.

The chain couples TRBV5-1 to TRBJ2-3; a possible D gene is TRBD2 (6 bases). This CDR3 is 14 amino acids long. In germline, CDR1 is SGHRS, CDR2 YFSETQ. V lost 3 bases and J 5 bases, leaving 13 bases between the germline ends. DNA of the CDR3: TGCGCCAGCAGCTCCAATAGCGGCAGAGATACGCAGTATTTT. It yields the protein CASSSNSGRDTQYF.

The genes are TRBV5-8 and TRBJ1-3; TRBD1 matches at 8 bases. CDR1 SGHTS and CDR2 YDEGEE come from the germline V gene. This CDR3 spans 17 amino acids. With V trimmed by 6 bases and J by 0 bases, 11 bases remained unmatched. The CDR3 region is CASNYRGFTFSGNTIYF. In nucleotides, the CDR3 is TGTGCCAGCAACTACAGGGGGTTCACCTTCTCTGGAAACACCATATATTTT.

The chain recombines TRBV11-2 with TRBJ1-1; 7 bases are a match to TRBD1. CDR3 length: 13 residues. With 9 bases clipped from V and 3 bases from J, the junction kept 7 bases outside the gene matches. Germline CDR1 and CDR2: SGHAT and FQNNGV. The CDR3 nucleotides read TGTGCCAGTAGCAGGGGGTTGGACACTGAAGCTTTCTTT. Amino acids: CASSRGLDTEAFF.